These 2 T cell receptor beta chains came from one sample sequenced in a study of T cells in Graves' hyperthyroidism and ophthalmopathy. Amplification yielded TCR beta CDR3 regions, with RNA transcripts as the source. With the HTBI primer set, the TCR CDR3 went through a first round of RT-PCR. MiXCR, applied by TCRdb to the multiplex PCR reads, yields one record per CDR3 protein. The data hold 250,000 to 300,000 distinct CDR3 sequences, with about an eighth observed a single time. The sequenced sample consisted of blood. Receptors were obtained from a woman in her thirties with Graves' hyperthyroidism that later progressed to Graves' ophthalmopathy.

This clonotype occurred many times. The CDR3 region has the DNA TGCAGTGCTAGCTCTAGGACCTTTCCCTACGAGCAGTACTTC. Amino acids: CSASSRTFPYEQYF. The gene calls are TRBV20-1 and TRBJ2-7; D remains unclear. This CDR3 is built from 14 residues. Germline V gene sequence: CDR1 DFQATT, CDR2 SNEGSKA (reference sequence). V lost 3 bases and J lost 2, with 14 bases in between.

This clonotype was counted many times. The chain employs TRBV7-9 and TRBJ2-7; tentatively, D is TRBD2 (5 bases). Per the germline V gene, CDR1 is SEHNR and CDR2 is FQNEAQ (reference sequence). With 5 bases removed from V and 3 bases from J, the gap between germline ends came to 11 bases. This CDR3 spans 13 amino acids. CDR3 sequence reads: CASSSGLNYEQYF. In DNA, the CDR3 is TGTGCCAGCAGCAGCGGACTCAACTACGAGCAGTACTTC.